One sample yielded the 26 T cell receptor beta chains listed below, sequenced in a study of blood T cell repertoires in COVID-19. Profiling relied on immunoSEQ multiplex PCR, and the TCRdb table lists in-frame clones only, not all of them. The table shows hundreds of thousands of clones, with 86% occurring only once. Sequencing was done on a sample of peripheral blood. The receptors were gathered from a woman aged 25 to 39 with active or convalescent COVID-19.

This clone was seen a single time. J is TRBJ1-1 and V is TRBV11-2; D call uncertain. V was shortened by 5 bases and J by 6 bases, with 10 bases between the two germline ends. This CDR3 contains 12 residues. Germline CDR1 SGHAT, CDR2 FQNNGV. For the CDR3, the DNA is TGTGCCAGCAGCCCCTACTCGTCTGAAGCTTTCTTT. Protein product: CASSPYSSEAFF.

In DNA, the CDR3 is TGCGCCAGCAGCTTAGCGACGAGCTCCTACAATGAGCAGTTCTTC. Amino acid sequence: CASSLATSSYNEQFF. The chain employs TRBV5-1 and TRBJ2-1; D gene ambiguous. This CDR3 is built from 15 residues. Germline values: CDR1 SGHRS, CDR2 YFSETQ. Trimming took off 2 bases at V and 0 bases at J, with 9 bases between the two ends.

V usage is TRBV5-1 and J usage is TRBJ2-7; 11 bases match TRBD2. V gave up 4 bases and J gave up 3 bases; unmatched junction bases: 12. CDR1 SGHRS and CDR2 YFSETQ come from the germline V gene. There are 17 residues in the CDR3. The CDR3 DNA sequence: TGCGCCAGCAGCCTTGGTGTAGGGACTAGCGGCGTCTACGAGCAGTACTTC. Translation: CASSLGVGTSGVYEQYF.

V usage is TRBV27 and J usage is TRBJ2-6; the match to TRBD1 covers 9 bases. The CDR3 extends over 17 amino acids. CDR1 and CDR2 (germline): MNHEY, SMNVEV (reference sequence). Germline trimming cut 5 bases from V and 2 bases from J; bases unmatched to any gene: 7. The CDR3 spells CASSTHRQGAGANVLTF. The CDR3 coding sequence is TGTGCCAGCAGTACTCATAGACAGGGGGCTGGGGCCAACGTCCTGACTTTC. The variable domain in full, completed from reference TRBV27 and TRBJ2-6, reads EAQVTQNPRYLITVTGKKLTVTCSQNMNHEYMSWYRQDPGLGLRQIYYSMNVEVTDKGDVPEGYKVSRKEKRNFPLILESPSPNQTSLYFCASSTHRQGAGANVLTFGAGSRLTVL.

This chain joins TRBV4-1 and TRBJ1-5, with 7 positions matching TRBD1. CDR3 length: 15 amino acids. With V trimmed by 0 bases and J by 3 bases, 2 bases remained unmatched. Germline V gene data show CDR1 as MGHRA and CDR2 as YSYEKL. Here the CDR3 reads CASSQEDRANQPQHF. DNA of the CDR3: TGCGCCAGCAGCCAAGAAGACAGGGCCAATCAGCCCCAGCATTTT.

The gene calls are TRBV11-2 and TRBJ1-4; no definite D call. Germline CDR1 is SGHAT and CDR2 is FQNNGV. Trimming shortened V by 1 base and J by 5 bases, and 11 bases separated the two germline ends. This CDR3 has 15 residues. The chain's CDR3 is CASSLVGVVNEKLFF. CDR3 coding DNA: TGTGCCAGCAGCTTAGTCGGGGTTGTGAATGAAAAACTGTTTTTT.

The V and J genes are TRBV5-4 and TRBJ2-1; 11 bases are a match to TRBD2. The CDR3 spans 15 residues. The germline CDR1 and CDR2 sequences are SGHNT and YYREEE (reference sequence). The trim removed 5 bases at V and 7 bases at J, leaving 8 bases unmatched. Written as DNA, the CDR3 is TGTGCCAGCAGAAAACTAGCGGGAGCTGGTAATGAGCAGTTCTTC. It encodes CASRKLAGAGNEQFF.

J is TRBJ2-3 and V is TRBV5-1, with D uncertain. CDR3 size: 15 residues. Germline V CDR1 and CDR2: SGHRS, YFSETQ. V was cut by 2 bases and J by 2 bases, with 12 bases left in between. The CDR3 protein is CASSLLMVNTDTQYF. In DNA, the CDR3 is TGCGCCAGCAGCTTACTGATGGTCAACACAGATACGCAGTATTTT.

This clone was seen a single time. This chain links TRBV6-2 or TRBV6-3 with TRBJ2-3, with 11 bases that match TRBD2. The CDR3 length is 18 residues. The J segment lost 3 bases and the V segment lost 6 bases, leaving 14 bases of the junction unmatched. CDR1 is MNHEY and CDR2 is SVGEGT in the germline V gene. The CDR3 DNA is TGTGCCAGCAGCCCTCAACTACTAGCGGGAGTTGGTACAGATACGCAGTATTTT. This gives the protein CASSPQLLAGVGTDTQYF.

This chain connects TRBV18 to TRBJ1-1; perhaps TRBD1 as D (6 bases). Trimming took off 2 bases at V and 5 bases at J, with 9 bases between the two ends. There are 13 residues in the CDR3. The germline V gene has CDR1 KGHSH and CDR2 LQKENI. The CDR3 sequence is CASSPKQGTEAFF. As DNA, the CDR3 is TGTGCCAGCTCACCAAAACAGGGAACTGAAGCTTTCTTT.

The CDR3 DNA is TGTGCCAGCAGTTACTCGACCAGGGGTGTTCGCACTGAAGCTTTCTTT. It specifies CASSYSTRGVRTEAFF. V gene TRBV6-5 combines with J gene TRBJ1-1; a weak D match, TRBD1 (6 bases). With 0 bases removed from V and 4 bases from J, the gap between germline ends came to 15 bases. The germline V gene has CDR1 MNHEY and CDR2 SVGAGI. The CDR3 covers 16 residues.

The genes are TRBV21-1 and TRBJ2-7; the DNA was not used to check the table's D call, TRBD2. TRBV21-1 is a pseudogene. This CDR3 contains 19 residues. CDR3 nucleotide sequence: TGTGCCAGCAGCAAAGCCGAGCCCCTAGCGGGACCCTGTAGCTACGAGCAGTACTTC. Translated, it gives CASSKAEPLAGPCSYEQYF.

The gene calls are TRBV18 and TRBJ1-2, with D perhaps matching TRBD1 (6 bases). CDR3 size: 14 residues. Trimming took off 2 bases at V and 3 bases at J, with 10 bases between the two ends. Germline values: CDR1 KGHSH, CDR2 LQKENI. CDR3: CASSPDRNDYGYTF. The CDR3 nucleotides are TGTGCCAGCTCACCAGACAGGAACGACTATGGCTACACCTTC. Supplemented by reference TRBV18 and TRBJ1-2, the full variable domain reads NAGVMQNPRHLVRRRGQEARLRCSPMKGHSHVYWYRQLPEEGLKFMVYLQKENIIDESGMPKERFSAEFPKEGPSILRIQQVVRGDSAAYFCASSPDRNDYGYTFGSGTRLTVV.

The CDR3 coding sequence is TGTGCCAGCAGCTTGGGGGCTAGCGGGAACACCGGGGAGCTGTTTTTT. It encodes CASSLGASGNTGELFF. J is TRBJ2-2 and V is TRBV5-5; TRBD2 matches at 7 bases. The CDR3 covers 16 residues. Germline V lookup: CDR1 SGHKS, CDR2 YYEKEE (reference sequence). The J segment lost 1 base and the V segment lost 0 bases, leaving 3 bases of the junction unmatched.

V is TRBV6-4 and J is TRBJ2-1; D may be TRBD2 (5 bases). Germline V gene data show CDR1 as MRHNA and CDR2 as SNTAGT. The V gene lost 6 bases and the J gene lost 10 bases, with 16 bases spanning the gap. The CDR3 is 13 amino acids. In DNA, the CDR3 is TGTGCCAGCAGGCCGAAAGCGTCGGGGGAGCAGTTCTTC. Translated, it gives CASRPKASGEQFF.

The chain employs TRBV2 and TRBJ1-2, with D possibly matching TRBD1 (6 bases). With 3 bases removed from V and 7 bases from J, the gap between germline ends came to 15 bases. The germline CDR1 and CDR2 sequences are SNHLY and FYNNEI. The CDR3 loop spans 14 amino acids. The CDR3 DNA sequence: TGTGCCAGCAGTGACGGCAGGGGATGGGGTGGCTACACCTTC. Protein product: CASSDGRGWGGYTF.

This chain links TRBV29-1 with TRBJ1-1, with D possibly TRBD1 on 6 matching bases. The length of the CDR3 is 13 residues. Between the trimmed V and J ends, which lost 7 bases and 1 base, there was a span of 13 bases. CDR1 SQVTM and CDR2 ANQGSEA come from the germline V gene. CDR3 amino acids: CSASGTPNTEAFF. The DNA of the CDR3 is TGCAGCGCTTCCGGGACACCGAACACTGAAGCTTTCTTT.

This chain links TRBV7-8 with TRBJ1-2; 10 bases map to TRBD1. V was clipped by 5 bases and J by 6 bases; unmatched bases: 9. Germline lookup yields CDR1 SGHVS and CDR2 FQNEAQ. CDR3 length: 15 residues. This CDR3 reads CASSPRDRGGDGYTF. The CDR3 DNA sequence: TGTGCCAGCAGCCCCCGGGACAGGGGAGGTGATGGCTACACCTTC.

This clone occurred once. A junction end diverges from the germline sequence, so it may reflect a read error. This chain links TRBV4-1 with TRBJ1-5, with 7 nucleotides matching TRBD1. The length of the CDR3 is 14 residues. The germline CDR1 and CDR2 sequences are MGHRA and YSYEKL. CDR3 sequence reads: CARSHDRVGQPQHF. The CDR3 region has the DNA TGCGCCCGCAGCCACGACAGGGTAGGGCAGCCCCAGCATTTT.

The V call is TRBV27, the J call TRBJ1-2; 10 nucleotides line up with TRBD1. The CDR3 consists of 15 residues. Losses at the gene ends were 5 bases for V and 4 bases for J; bases not matched to a gene: 7. Per germline, CDR1 MNHEY and CDR2 SMNVEV (reference sequence). The CDR3 DNA sequence: TGTGCCAGCAGTGCGGGGACAGGGGACAGCTATGGCTACACCTTC. It specifies CASSAGTGDSYGYTF.

Here the CDR3 DNA reads TGCGCCAGCAGCCAAGAAGTAGGGGCGCTTTCCTACAATGAGCAGTTCTTC. As protein: CASSQEVGALSYNEQFF. V is TRBV4-1 and J is TRBJ2-1; D might be TRBD1 (5 bases). V lost 0 bases, J lost 1 base, and 13 bases lay in between. In germline, CDR1 is MGHRA, CDR2 YSYEKL. The CDR3 has 17 amino acids.

The chain's CDR3 is CSASAGGWTEAFF. The CDR3 region has the DNA TGCAGCGCTAGTGCGGGAGGTTGGACTGAAGCTTTCTTT. The chain combines TRBV29-1 with TRBJ1-1; D is ambiguous. The germline CDR1 and CDR2 sequences are SQVTM and ANQGSEA. This CDR3 is 13 amino acids long. Between the trimmed V and J ends, which lost 7 bases and 5 bases, there was a span of 17 bases.

The rearrangement uses TRBV6-1 and TRBJ2-5, with 10 positions matching TRBD2. The trim removed 1 base at V and 5 bases at J, leaving 10 bases unmatched. This CDR3 is built from 17 residues. CDR1 and CDR2 (germline): MNHNS, SASEGT. DNA of the CDR3: TGTGCCAGCAGTGAAGTATGGAGCGGGGGGGCCCGGGAGACCCAGTACTTC. Translating gives CASSEVWSGGARETQYF.

J is TRBJ2-7 and V is TRBV29-1; D is perhaps TRBD2 (6 bases). This CDR3 region has 13 residues. Trimming removed 6 bases from V and 0 bases from J, with 12 bases in between. Germline loops: CDR1 SQVTM, CDR2 ANQGSEA. CDR3 DNA: TGCAGCGTACGAGACGGGAGCTCCTACGAGCAGTACTTC. Translation: CSVRDGSSYEQYF.

The V call is TRBV27, the J call TRBJ2-1; 10 bases are a match to TRBD2. The germline V gene encodes CDR1 MNHEY and CDR2 SMNVEV (reference sequence). This CDR3 comprises 15 residues. Losses at the gene ends were 4 bases for V and 4 bases for J; bases not matched to a gene: 4. For the CDR3, the DNA is TGTGCCAGCAGTTCAGGACTAGCGGAGTACAATGAGCAGTTCTTC. Amino acid sequence: CASSSGLAEYNEQFF.

This clone has only a few counts. The chain combines TRBV29-1 with TRBJ1-2; 7 nucleotides agree with TRBD1. In germline, CDR1 is SQVTM, CDR2 ANQGSEA. Unmatched junction bases numbered 8, after V lost 7 bases and J lost 6 bases. This CDR3 region has 12 residues. CDR3: CSASDRADGYTF. Here the CDR3 DNA reads TGCAGCGCCTCAGACAGGGCTGATGGCTACACCTTC.